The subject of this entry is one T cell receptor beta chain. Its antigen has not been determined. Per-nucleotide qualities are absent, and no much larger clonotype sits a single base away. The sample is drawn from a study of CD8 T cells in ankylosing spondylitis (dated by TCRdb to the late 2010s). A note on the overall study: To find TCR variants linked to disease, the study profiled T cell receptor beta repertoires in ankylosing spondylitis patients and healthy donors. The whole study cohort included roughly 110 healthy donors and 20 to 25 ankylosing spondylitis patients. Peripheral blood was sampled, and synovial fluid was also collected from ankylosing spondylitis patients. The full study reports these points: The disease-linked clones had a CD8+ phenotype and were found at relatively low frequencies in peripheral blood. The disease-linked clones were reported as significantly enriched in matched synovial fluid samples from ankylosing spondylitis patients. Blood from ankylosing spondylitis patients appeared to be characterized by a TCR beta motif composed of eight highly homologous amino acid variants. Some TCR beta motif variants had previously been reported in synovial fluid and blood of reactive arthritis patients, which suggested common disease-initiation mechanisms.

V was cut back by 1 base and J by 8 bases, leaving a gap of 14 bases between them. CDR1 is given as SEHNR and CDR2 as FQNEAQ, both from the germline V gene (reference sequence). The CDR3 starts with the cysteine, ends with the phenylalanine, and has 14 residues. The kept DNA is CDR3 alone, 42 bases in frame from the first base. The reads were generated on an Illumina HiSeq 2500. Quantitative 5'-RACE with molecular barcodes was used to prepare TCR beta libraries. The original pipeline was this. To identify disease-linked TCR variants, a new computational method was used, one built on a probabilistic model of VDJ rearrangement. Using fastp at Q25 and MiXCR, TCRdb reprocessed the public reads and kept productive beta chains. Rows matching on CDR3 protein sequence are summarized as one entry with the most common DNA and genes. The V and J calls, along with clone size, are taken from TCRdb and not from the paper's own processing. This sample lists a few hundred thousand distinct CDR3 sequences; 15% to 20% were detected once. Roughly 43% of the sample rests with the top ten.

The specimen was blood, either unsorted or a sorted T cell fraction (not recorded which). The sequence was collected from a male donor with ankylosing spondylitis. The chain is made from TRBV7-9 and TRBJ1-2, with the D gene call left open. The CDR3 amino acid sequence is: CASSLGSSGEGYTF. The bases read TGTGCCAGCAGCTTAGGGTCGTCTGGGGAAGGCTACACCTTC.